The 7 T cell receptor beta chains reported below all come from one sample, sequenced in a study of cytomegalovirus exposure and HLA in healthy donors (dated by TCRdb to the late 2010s). The library was built by means of the immunoSEQ multiplex PCR assay. For the multiplex PCR, a mixture combining 60 forward primers for TCR Vbeta segments and 13 reverse primers for TCR Jbeta segments was used. TCRdb carries this immuneACCESS record with in-frame sequences only. Its versions omit some clonotypes, under half of them owing to an unresolved V gene in the studies checked, with the rest unexplained. The table for this sample lists approximately 80,000 clones; more than 70% of them were counted only once. Clones ranked in the top ten supply around 2.5% of the sample. Sequencing input: PBMCs. These receptors all stem from a male donor in good health and CMV-seropositive.

The sample holds one count of this clone. The same CDR3 arises from other DNA sequences in this sample as well. V and J are TRBV19 and TRBJ2-5, with D perhaps TRBD2 (5 bases). This CDR3 contains 12 residues. V lost 1 base and J lost 5, with 5 bases in between. The germline V gene encodes CDR1 LNHDA and CDR2 SQIVND (reference sequence). CDR3 sequence reads: CASSIAGETQYF. The CDR3, as DNA: TGTGCCAGTAGTATAGCGGGGGAGACCCAGTACTTC.

The chain carries TRBV15 and TRBJ2-1; maybe TRBD1 (5 bases). CDR3 length: 14 residues. Germline-derived CDR1 and CDR2 are LNHNV and YYDKDF (reference sequence). Trimming shortened V by 1 base and J by 8 bases, and 12 bases separated the two germline ends. The CDR3 loop reads CATSRVNGHDEQFF. CDR3 coding DNA: TGTGCCACCAGCAGAGTAAATGGACACGATGAGCAGTTCTTC.

V usage is TRBV28 and J usage is TRBJ1-4, with 7 positions matching TRBD1. Looked up from germline, CDR1 is MDHEN and CDR2 is SYDVKM. This CDR3 contains 14 residues. With V trimmed by 5 bases and J by 7 bases, 7 bases remained unmatched. The CDR3 nucleotides are TGTGCCAGCAGTCGACGACAGGGAGGTGAAAAACTGTTTTTT. It yields the protein CASSRRQGGEKLFF.

This chain connects TRBV18 to TRBJ2-6; the match to TRBD2 covers 10 bases. Germline V CDR1 and CDR2: KGHSH, LQKENI. The CDR3 covers 19 residues. J gave up 0 bases and V 3 bases, and 8 bases lay outside the gene matches. The CDR3, as DNA: TGTGCCAGCTCACCCCAACGACTAGCGGGTTACTCTGGGGCCAACGTCCTGACTTTC. It codes for CASSPQRLAGYSGANVLTF.

The V and J genes are TRBV5-4 and TRBJ2-7; 7 bases map to TRBD1. CDR3 length: 13 amino acids. After removal of 4 bases from V and 2 bases from J, the junction contained 3 bases not matched to a gene. CDR1 is SGHNT, CDR2 YYREEE, per germline (reference sequence). CDR3: CASSIGQAYEQYF. DNA for the CDR3: TGTGCCAGCAGCATCGGACAGGCCTACGAGCAGTACTTC.

The chain carries TRBV28 and TRBJ1-4, with TRBD1 matching 8 bases. Germline V gene data show CDR1 as MDHEN and CDR2 as SYDVKM. Trimming at V came to 5 bases and at J to 7 bases, leaving 9 bases not matched to a gene. The CDR3 has 15 amino acids. CDR3 DNA sequence: TGTGCCAGCAGTCAGATCAGGGGGCAGGGTGAAAAACTGTTTTTT. This gives the protein CASSQIRGQGEKLFF. Complete variable domain (other parts from reference TRBV28 and TRBJ1-4): DVKVTQSSRYLVKRTGEKVFLECVQDMDHENMFWYRQDPGLGLRLIYFSYDVKMKEKGDIPEGYSVSREKKERFSLILESASTNQTSMYLCASSQIRGQGEKLFFGSGTQLSVL.

The chain links TRBV7-9 to TRBJ2-5, with D possibly TRBD1 on 5 matching bases. This CDR3 region has 14 residues. The germline V gene encodes CDR1 SEHNR and CDR2 FQNEAQ (reference sequence). Trimming removed 5 bases at V and 5 bases at J, with 15 bases between. This CDR3 is CASSHSVGRETQYF. CDR3 coding DNA: TGTGCCAGCAGCCACTCGGTGGGGCGGGAGACCCAGTACTTC.